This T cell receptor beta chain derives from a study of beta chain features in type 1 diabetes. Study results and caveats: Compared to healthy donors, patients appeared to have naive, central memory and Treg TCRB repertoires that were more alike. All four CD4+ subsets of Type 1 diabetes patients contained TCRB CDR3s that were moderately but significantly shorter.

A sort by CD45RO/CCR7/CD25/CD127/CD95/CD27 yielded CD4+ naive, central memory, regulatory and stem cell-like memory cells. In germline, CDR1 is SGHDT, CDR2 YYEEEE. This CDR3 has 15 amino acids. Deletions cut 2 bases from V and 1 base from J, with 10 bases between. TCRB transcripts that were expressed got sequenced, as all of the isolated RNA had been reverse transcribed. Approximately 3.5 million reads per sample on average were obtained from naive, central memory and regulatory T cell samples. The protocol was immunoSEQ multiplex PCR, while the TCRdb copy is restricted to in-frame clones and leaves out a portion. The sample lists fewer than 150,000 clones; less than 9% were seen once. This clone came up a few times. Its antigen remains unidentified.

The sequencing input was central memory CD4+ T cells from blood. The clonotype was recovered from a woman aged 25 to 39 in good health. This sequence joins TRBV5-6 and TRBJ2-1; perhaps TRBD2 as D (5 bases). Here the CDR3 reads CASSLAAASYNEQFF. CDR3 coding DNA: TGTGCCAGCAGCTTAGCAGCGGCGTCCTACAATGAGCAGTTCTTC.